The 7 T cell receptor beta chains below were found in one sample sequenced in a study of Ad26.COV2.S vaccination and SARS-CoV-2 variants. As to treatment: about 20 received Ad26.COV2.S at low or high dose, single or two shots; a few received placebo; per-sample allocation not given. It was on day 63 after the first vaccine or placebo injection that samples were taken. The data were produced by immunoSEQ multiplex PCR, yet TCRdb's version contains in-frame clones alone and is incomplete. The table lists approximately 480,000 clones, around nine tenths of them singletons. The source material was peripheral blood, sampled in a trial of Ad26.COV2.S vaccine versus placebo. The receptors here all came from a person aged 18-60 years who received the Ad26.COV2.S COVID-19 vaccine or a placebo.

The chain has TRBV28 and TRBJ1-5; no clear D. The CDR3 has 11 amino acids. CDR1 and CDR2 (germline): MDHEN, SYDVKM. V lost 8 bases to trimming and J lost 4 bases, with 6 bases between them. The CDR3 loop is CASQRNQPQHF. DNA of the CDR3: TGTGCCAGCCAACGAAATCAGCCCCAGCATTTT.

The chain is built from TRBV5-4 and TRBJ2-7, with a possible D match to TRBD1 (5 bases). This CDR3 has 14 amino acids. The germline V gene has CDR1 SGHNT and CDR2 YYREEE (reference sequence). With 4 bases removed from V and 6 bases from J, the gap between germline ends came to 17 bases. The CDR3 region is CASSPGRQIGEQYF. The DNA of the CDR3 is TGTGCCAGCAGCCCAGGGCGACAGATTGGCGAGCAGTACTTC. The full variable domain, in which reference TRBV5-4 and TRBJ2-7 provide the parts outside the CDR3, is ETGVTQSPTHLIKTRGQQVTLRCSSQSGHNTVSWYQQALGQGPQFIFQYYREEENGRGNFPPRFSGLQFPNYSSELNVNALELDDSALYLCASSPGRQIGEQYFGPGTRLTVT.

This clone showed up just a few times. The chain recombines TRBV28 with TRBJ2-7; TRBD2 agrees at 9 bases. V shed 6 bases, J shed 6 bases, and the junction held 12 bases outside the gene matches. This CDR3 is 15 amino acids long. Per the germline V gene, CDR1 is MDHEN and CDR2 is SYDVKM. The CDR3 DNA reads TGTGCCAGCAGACAATACGGACTAGCGAGCATCGAGCAGTACTTC. Translating it yields CASRQYGLASIEQYF.

Only a few counts were recorded for this clone. The chain uses TRBV6-5 and TRBJ2-7; 7 bases align to TRBD2. Germline V CDR1 and CDR2: MNHEY, SVGAGI. The CDR3 loop spans 13 amino acids. Losses at the gene ends were 6 bases for V and 6 bases for J; bases not matched to a gene: 8. CDR3 residues: CASRRTRIGEQYF. CDR3 nucleotides: TGTGCCAGCAGGCGGACTAGGATCGGCGAGCAGTACTTC.

Only one count was recorded for this clone. The chain combines TRBV5-4 with TRBJ1-1; D gene unclear. The CDR3 consists of 14 residues. V dropped 4 bases and J dropped 2 bases, with 12 bases sitting between them. Germline CDR1 and CDR2: SGHNT and YYREEE (reference sequence). Written as DNA, the CDR3 is TGTGCCAGCAGCCTCCGTGGAGGTAACACTGAAGCTTTCTTT. It is translated as CASSLRGGNTEAFF.

As for this clone: The same CDR3 also results from other DNA sequences found in this sample. The chain employs TRBV19 and TRBJ2-7; D might be TRBD2 (6 bases). This CDR3 spans 13 amino acids. CDR1 is LNHDA, CDR2 SQIVND, per germline (reference sequence). Deletions cut 3 bases from V and 2 bases from J, with 8 bases between. CDR3 in amino acids: CASSISGAYEQYF. CDR3 DNA: TGTGCCAGTAGTATTTCGGGGGCCTACGAGCAGTACTTC. The whole variable domain, remainder taken from reference TRBV19 and TRBJ2-7, is DGGITQSPKYLFRKEGQNVTLSCEQNLNHDAMYWYRQDPGQGLRLIYYSQIVNDFQKGDIAEGYSVSREKKESFPLTVTSAQKNPTAFYLCASSISGAYEQYFGPGTRLTVT.

This rearrangement joins TRBV7-9 to TRBJ2-2; D possibly corresponds to TRBD2 (5 bases). V was clipped by 1 base and J by 2 bases, with 11 bases between them. This CDR3 region has 16 residues. From germline, CDR1 is SEHNR and CDR2 FQNEAQ (reference sequence). The CDR3 protein is CASSLGQRANTGELFF. CDR3 DNA: TGTGCCAGCAGCTTAGGTCAGAGGGCAAACACCGGGGAGCTGTTTTTT.